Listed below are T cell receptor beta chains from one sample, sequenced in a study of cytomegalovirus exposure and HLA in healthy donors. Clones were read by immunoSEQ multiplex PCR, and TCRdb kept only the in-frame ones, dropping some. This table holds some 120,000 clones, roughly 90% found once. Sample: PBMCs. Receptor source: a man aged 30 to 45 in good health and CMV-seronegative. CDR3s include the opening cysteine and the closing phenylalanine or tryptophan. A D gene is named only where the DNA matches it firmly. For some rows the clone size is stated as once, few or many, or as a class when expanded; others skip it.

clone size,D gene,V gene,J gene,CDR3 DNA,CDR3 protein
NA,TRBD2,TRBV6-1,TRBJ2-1,TGTGCCAGCAGTGAAAGCGGGGGGTCCTACAATGAGCAGTTCTTC,CASSESGGSYNEQFF
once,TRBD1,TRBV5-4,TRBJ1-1,TGTGCCAGCACCACGGTGGGACAGCTTGAAGCTTTCTTT,CASTTVGQLEAFF
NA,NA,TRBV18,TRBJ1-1,TGTGCCAGCTCACCAGGGCAGTTAGCTGAAGCTTTCTTT,CASSPGQLAEAFF
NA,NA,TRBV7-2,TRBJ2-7,TGTGCCAGCAGCTTACGTGGCAGCCCTAGCTCCTACGAGCAGTACTTC,CASSLRGSPSSYEQYF
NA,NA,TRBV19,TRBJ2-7,TGTGCCGCCTCCGGGACATTTTCCTACGAGCAGTACTTC,CAASGTFSYEQYF
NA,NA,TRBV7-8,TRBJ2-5,TGTGCCAGCAGCTTGGACAGTCTTGAGACCCAGTACTTC,CASSLDSLETQYF
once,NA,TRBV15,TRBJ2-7,TGTGCCACCAGCAGATATGGGCCCTACGAGCAGTACTTC,CATSRYGPYEQYF
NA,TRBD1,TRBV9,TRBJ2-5,TGTGCCAGCAGCGTAGGTGCGGACAGGGGGCGGGAGACCCAGTACTTC,CASSVGADRGRETQYF
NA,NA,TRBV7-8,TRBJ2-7,TGTGCCAGCAGCCTGCTGGCAGGGGAAATAGACGAGCAGTACTTC,CASSLLAGEIDEQYF
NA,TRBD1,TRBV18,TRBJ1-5,TGTGCCAGCTCACCCGACAGGGATCAGCCCCAGCATTTT,CASSPDRDQPQHF